Below, 5 T cell receptor beta chains from the same sample are listed, as sequenced in a study of shared clonotypes between healthy human individuals. Here immunoSEQ multiplex PCR was the method, and the copy in TCRdb shows in-frame clones only, minus some. The profile shows about 2.4 million clones, 93% of them singletons. Sequenced sample: naive CD4+ T cells from PBMCs. Subset denoted: CD45RA+ positively selected. These receptor sequences come from a man in his late teens or twenties in good health. Some clones in this sample may be carry-over from other donors' samples.

V is TRBV19 and J is TRBJ2-1, with D perhaps TRBD2 (6 bases). The V and J ends lost 5 bases and 8 bases respectively, with 22 bases between them. Germline V CDR1 and CDR2: LNHDA, SQIVND (reference sequence). There are 16 residues in the CDR3. The CDR3 loop reads CASSAKSGRARDEQFF. In DNA, the CDR3 is TGTGCCAGTAGTGCAAAGTCCGGGAGAGCACGCGATGAGCAGTTCTTC.

V gene TRBV11-2 combines with J gene TRBJ1-4; D ambiguous. The CDR3 runs 14 residues. Germline loops: CDR1 SGHAT, CDR2 FQNNGV. V was shortened by 0 bases and J by 6 bases, with 8 bases between the two germline ends. CDR3 sequence (DNA): TGTGCCAGCAGCTTAGACGTGACCCATGAAAAACTGTTTTTT. Amino acids: CASSLDVTHEKLFF.

This chain links TRBV7-3 with TRBJ2-2; 7 positions agree with TRBD2. The CDR3 extends over 17 amino acids. Unmatched junction bases numbered 11, after V lost 5 bases and J lost 2 bases. Germline assignment: CDR1 SGHTA and CDR2 FQGTGA. The CDR3 protein is CASSHPGGSVNTGELFF. Here the CDR3 DNA reads TGTGCCAGCAGCCACCCCGGGGGGTCGGTAAACACCGGGGAGCTGTTTTTT.

The gene calls are TRBV18 and TRBJ2-2; TRBD2 agrees at 8 bases. Unmatched junction bases numbered 10, after V lost 5 bases and J lost 5 bases. The germline V gene has CDR1 KGHSH and CDR2 LQKENI. This CDR3 spans 16 amino acids. The CDR3: CASSNQREMGTGELFF. CDR3 DNA: TGTGCCAGCTCAAACCAGCGGGAGATGGGGACCGGGGAGCTGTTTTTT. Complete variable domain (other parts from reference TRBV18 and TRBJ2-2): NAGVMQNPRHLVRRRGQEARLRCSPMKGHSHVYWYRQLPEEGLKFMVYLQKENIIDESGMPKERFSAEFPKEGPSILRIQQVVRGDSAAYFCASSNQREMGTGELFFGEGSRLTVL.

The V gene is TRBV5-1, the J gene TRBJ1-2; 7 nucleotides agree with TRBD1. The V gene end was trimmed by 4 bases and the J gene end by 8 bases; junction bases not matched to a gene: 17. The CDR3 is made up of 16 amino acids. Germline loops: CDR1 SGHRS, CDR2 YFSETQ. The CDR3 coding sequence is TGCGCCAGCAGCCCCAAGATGGCAGGGGGTCACGACGGCTACACCTTC. Protein: CASSPKMAGGHDGYTF.